In this sample, the clone carrying this T cell receptor (beta chain) turned up once. One end of the junction varies from germline; a read error may be responsible. This CDR3 is built from 15 residues. Germline V gene data show CDR1 as LGHDT and CDR2 as YNNKEL (reference sequence). TCRdb keeps only in-frame clones here, not all; method: immunoSEQ multiplex PCR. The sample has fewer than 130,000 clones; approximately 88% are singletons. These data belong to a study of control samples from healthy donors and cancer patients. The V and J genes are TRBV3-1 (or the pseudogene TRBV3-2) and TRBJ2-7; 10 positions agree with TRBD2. The sample was PBMCs. This sequence originates from a woman aged 55-70 years with lung cancer. The CDR3 loop reads CASSQDPLAGVPRDF. CDR3 DNA: TGTGCCAGCAGCCAAGATCCGCTAGCGGGAGTACCAAGAGACTTC.